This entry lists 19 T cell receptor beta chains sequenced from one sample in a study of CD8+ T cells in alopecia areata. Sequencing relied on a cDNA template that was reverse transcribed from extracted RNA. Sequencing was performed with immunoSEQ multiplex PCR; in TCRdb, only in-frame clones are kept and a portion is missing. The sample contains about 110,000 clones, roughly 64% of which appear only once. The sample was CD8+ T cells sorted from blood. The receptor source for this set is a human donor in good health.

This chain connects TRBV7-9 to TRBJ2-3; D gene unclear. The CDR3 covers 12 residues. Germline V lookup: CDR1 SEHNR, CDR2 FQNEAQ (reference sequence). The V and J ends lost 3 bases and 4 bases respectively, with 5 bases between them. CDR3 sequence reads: CASSFDPDTQYF. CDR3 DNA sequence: TGTGCCAGCAGCTTCGACCCAGATACGCAGTATTTT.

CDR3 sequence: CASRDSGGSTDTQYF. The CDR3, as DNA: TGCGCCAGCAGAGATAGCGGGGGGAGCACAGATACGCAGTATTTT. The chain couples TRBV5-1 to TRBJ2-3; 10 nucleotides agree with TRBD2. Germline CDR1 and CDR2: SGHRS and YFSETQ. The V segment lost 5 bases and the J segment 0 bases; nucleotides outside the gene matches: 3. The CDR3 loop spans 15 amino acids.

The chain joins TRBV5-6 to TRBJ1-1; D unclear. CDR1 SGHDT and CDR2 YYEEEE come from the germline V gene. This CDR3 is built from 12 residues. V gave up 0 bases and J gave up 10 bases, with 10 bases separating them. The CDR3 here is CASSLVGGGAFF. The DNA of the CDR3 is TGTGCCAGCAGCTTGGTAGGTGGAGGAGCTTTCTTT.

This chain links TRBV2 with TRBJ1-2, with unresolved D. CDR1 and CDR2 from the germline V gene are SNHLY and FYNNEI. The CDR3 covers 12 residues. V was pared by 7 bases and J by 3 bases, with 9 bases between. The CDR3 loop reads CASKGPDYGYTF. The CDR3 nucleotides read TGTGCCAGCAAGGGCCCAGACTATGGCTACACCTTC.

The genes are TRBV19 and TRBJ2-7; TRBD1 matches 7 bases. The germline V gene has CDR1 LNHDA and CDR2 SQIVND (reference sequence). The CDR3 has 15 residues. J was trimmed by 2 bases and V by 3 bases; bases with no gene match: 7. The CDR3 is CASSMGDRSTYEQYF. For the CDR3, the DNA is TGTGCCAGTAGTATGGGGGACAGATCAACCTACGAGCAGTACTTC.

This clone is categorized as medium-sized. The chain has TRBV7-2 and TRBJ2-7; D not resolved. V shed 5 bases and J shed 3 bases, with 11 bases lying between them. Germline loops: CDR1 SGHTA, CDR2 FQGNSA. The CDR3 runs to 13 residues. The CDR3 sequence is CASSLDAGYEQYF. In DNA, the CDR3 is TGTGCCAGCAGCCTGGACGCAGGCTACGAGCAGTACTTC. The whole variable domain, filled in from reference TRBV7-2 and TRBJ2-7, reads GAGVSQSPSNKVTEKGKDVELRCDPISGHTALYWYRQSLGQGLEFLIYFQGNSAPDKSGLPSDRFSAERTGGSVSTLTIQRTQQEDSAVYLCASSLDAGYEQYFGPGTRLTVT.

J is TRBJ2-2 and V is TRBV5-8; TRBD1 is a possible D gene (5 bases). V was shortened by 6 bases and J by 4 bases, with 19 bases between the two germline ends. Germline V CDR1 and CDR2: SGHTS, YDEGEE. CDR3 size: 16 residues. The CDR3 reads CASNLFSGFLTGELFF. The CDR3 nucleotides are TGTGCCAGCAATCTCTTCTCAGGGTTCCTCACCGGGGAGCTGTTTTTT.

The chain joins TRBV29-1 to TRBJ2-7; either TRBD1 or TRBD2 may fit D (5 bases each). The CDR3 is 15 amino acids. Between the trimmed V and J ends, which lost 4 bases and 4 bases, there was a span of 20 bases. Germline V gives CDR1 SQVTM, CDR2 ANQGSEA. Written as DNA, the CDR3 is TGCAGCGTTGCCGGGTATCAGGGATCGGGATACGAGCAGTACTTC. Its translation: CSVAGYQGSGYEQYF.

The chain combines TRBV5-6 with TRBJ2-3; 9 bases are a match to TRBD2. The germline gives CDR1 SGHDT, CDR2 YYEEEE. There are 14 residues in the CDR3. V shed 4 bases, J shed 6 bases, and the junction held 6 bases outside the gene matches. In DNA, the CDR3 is TGTGCCAGCAGCCCAAATCTAGCGGGGGATACGCAGTATTTT. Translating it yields CASSPNLAGDTQYF. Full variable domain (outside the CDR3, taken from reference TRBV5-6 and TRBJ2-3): DAGVTQSPTHLIKTRGQQVTLRCSPKSGHDTVSWYQQALGQGPQFIFQYYEEEERQRGNFPDRFSGHQFPNYSSELNVNALLLGDSALYLCASSPNLAGDTQYFGPGTRLTVL.

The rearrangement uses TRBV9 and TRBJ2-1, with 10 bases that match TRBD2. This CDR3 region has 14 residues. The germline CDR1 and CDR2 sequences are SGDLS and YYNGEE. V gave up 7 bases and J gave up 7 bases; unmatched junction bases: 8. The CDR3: CASQRGGHRNEQFF. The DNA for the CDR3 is TGTGCCAGCCAGCGGGGGGGCCACCGGAATGAGCAGTTCTTC.

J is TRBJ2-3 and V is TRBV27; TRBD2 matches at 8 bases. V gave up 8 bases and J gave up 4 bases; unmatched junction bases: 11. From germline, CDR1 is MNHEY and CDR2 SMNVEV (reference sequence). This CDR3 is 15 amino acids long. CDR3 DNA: TGTGCCAGCGCCACGGGACTAGATGAAGCAGATACGCAGTATTTT. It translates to CASATGLDEADTQYF.

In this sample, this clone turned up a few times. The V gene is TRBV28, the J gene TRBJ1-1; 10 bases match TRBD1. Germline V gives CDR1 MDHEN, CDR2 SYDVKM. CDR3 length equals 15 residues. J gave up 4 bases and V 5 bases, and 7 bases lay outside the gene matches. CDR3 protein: CASSPGQGFGTEAFF. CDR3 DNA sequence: TGTGCCAGCAGTCCGGGACAGGGGTTCGGCACTGAAGCTTTCTTT. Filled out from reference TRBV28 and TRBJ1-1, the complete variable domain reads DVKVTQSSRYLVKRTGEKVFLECVQDMDHENMFWYRQDPGLGLRLIYFSYDVKMKEKGDIPEGYSVSREKKERFSLILESASTNQTSMYLCASSPGQGFGTEAFFGQGTRLTVV.

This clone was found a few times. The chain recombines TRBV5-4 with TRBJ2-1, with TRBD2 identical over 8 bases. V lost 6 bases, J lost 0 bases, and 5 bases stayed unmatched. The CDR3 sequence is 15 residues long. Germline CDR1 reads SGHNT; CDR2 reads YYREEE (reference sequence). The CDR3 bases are TGTGCCAGCACAGGCGGGGGGCTCTCCTACAATGAGCAGTTCTTC. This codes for CASTGGGLSYNEQFF.

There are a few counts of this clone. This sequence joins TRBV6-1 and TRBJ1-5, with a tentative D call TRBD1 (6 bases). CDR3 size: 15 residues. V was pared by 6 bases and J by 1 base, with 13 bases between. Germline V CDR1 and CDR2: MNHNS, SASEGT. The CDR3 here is CASRPTDRSNQPQHF. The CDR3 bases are TGTGCCAGCAGACCCACGGACAGAAGCAATCAGCCCCAGCATTTT.

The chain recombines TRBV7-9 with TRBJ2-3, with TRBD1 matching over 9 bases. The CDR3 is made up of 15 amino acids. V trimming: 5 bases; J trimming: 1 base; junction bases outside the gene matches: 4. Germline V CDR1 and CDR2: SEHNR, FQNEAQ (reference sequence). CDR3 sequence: CASSRTGGGTDTQYF. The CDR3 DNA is TGTGCCAGCAGCCGCACAGGGGGCGGCACAGATACGCAGTATTTT.

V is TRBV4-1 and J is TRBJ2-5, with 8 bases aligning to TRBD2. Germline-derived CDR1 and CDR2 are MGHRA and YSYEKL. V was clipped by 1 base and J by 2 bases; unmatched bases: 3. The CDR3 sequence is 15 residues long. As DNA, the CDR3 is TGCGCCAGCAGCCAAGGACGCGGGGGGCAAGAGACCCAGTACTTC. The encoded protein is CASSQGRGGQETQYF.

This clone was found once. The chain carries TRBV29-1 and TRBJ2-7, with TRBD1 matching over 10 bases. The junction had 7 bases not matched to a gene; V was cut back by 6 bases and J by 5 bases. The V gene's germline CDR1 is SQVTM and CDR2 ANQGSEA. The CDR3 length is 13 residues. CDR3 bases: TGCAGCGTCCCCGGGACAGGGGTCGACGAGCAGTACTTC. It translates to CSVPGTGVDEQYF.

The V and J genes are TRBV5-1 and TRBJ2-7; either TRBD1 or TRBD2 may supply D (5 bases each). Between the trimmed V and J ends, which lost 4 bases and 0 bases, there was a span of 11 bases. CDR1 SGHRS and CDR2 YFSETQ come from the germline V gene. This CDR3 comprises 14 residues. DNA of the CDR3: TGCGCCAGCAGCGGGACGGCAAGCTCCTACGAGCAGTACTTC. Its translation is CASSGTASSYEQYF.

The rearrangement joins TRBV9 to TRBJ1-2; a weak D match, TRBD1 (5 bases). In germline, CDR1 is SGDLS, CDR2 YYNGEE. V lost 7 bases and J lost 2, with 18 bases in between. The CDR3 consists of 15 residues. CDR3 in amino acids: CASPSLVWDNYGYTF. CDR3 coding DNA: TGTGCCAGCCCCTCACTTGTATGGGACAACTATGGCTACACCTTC.